These 27 T cell receptor beta chains came from one sample sequenced in a study of T cell responses to AZD1222 COVID-19 vaccine. Sequencing was performed with immunoSEQ multiplex PCR; in TCRdb, only in-frame clones are kept and a portion is missing. The sample carries 110,000 to 150,000 clones, 85% to 95% recorded once. The source was peripheral blood, collected on day 0 of AZD1222 vaccination. Source of these receptors: an adult in good health.

The chain couples TRBV27 to TRBJ1-2; D remains ambiguous. The CDR3 has 14 residues. V gave up 7 bases and J gave up 9 bases, with 21 bases separating them. Germline V gene lookup returns CDR1 MNHEY and CDR2 SMNVEV (reference sequence). CDR3 region: CASKPSGSDISYTF. The DNA for the CDR3 is TGTGCCAGCAAACCGTCTGGCAGTGATATTAGCTACACCTTC.

The chain carries TRBV30 and TRBJ1-1; no clear D gene. Trimming cost V 2 bases and J 1 base, with 8 bases left between them. The CDR3 is made up of 13 amino acids. Per the germline V gene, CDR1 is GTSNPN and CDR2 is SVGIG (reference sequence). The CDR3 coding sequence is TGTGCCTGGAGTCCTAACCAGAACACTGAAGCTTTCTTT. This encodes CAWSPNQNTEAFF.

The chain carries TRBV13 and TRBJ2-7; D perhaps matches TRBD2 (6 bases). Germline CDR1 reads PRHDT; CDR2 reads FYEKMQ (reference sequence). V dropped 4 bases and J dropped 5 bases, with 21 bases sitting between them. The CDR3 loop spans 16 amino acids. The CDR3 nucleotides are TGTGCCAGCAGCTCGTGGGCCCGGGGGATCGGGAACGAGCAGTACTTC. Protein: CASSSWARGIGNEQYF.

The chain has TRBV5-1 and TRBJ2-7, with D possibly TRBD1 on 6 matching bases. V lost 2 bases and J 6 bases, leaving 12 bases between the germline ends. Germline loops: CDR1 SGHRS, CDR2 YFSETQ. The CDR3 is made up of 13 amino acids. In nucleotides, the CDR3 is TGCGCCAGCAGCTTACAGGGAAGTGGCGAGCAGTACTTC. Translated: CASSLQGSGEQYF.

The V call is TRBV21-1, the J call TRBJ1-2. TRBV21-1 is termed a pseudogene. The CDR3 runs 18 residues. The CDR3 loop is CASSKELSRWQTNYGYTF. The DNA for the CDR3 is TGTGCCAGCAGCAAAGAGTTGTCTAGGTGGCAGACTAACTATGGCTACACCTTC.

The chain is built from TRBV6-6 and TRBJ2-1, with TRBD2 as a possible D gene (6 bases). Germline assignment: CDR1 MNHNY and CDR2 SVGAGI (reference sequence). CDR3 length: 14 amino acids. Deletions cut 6 bases from V and 3 bases from J, with 12 bases between. The CDR3 loop reads CASRRDSLYNEQFF. In nucleotides, the CDR3 is TGTGCCAGCAGGCGGGACTCTCTCTACAATGAGCAGTTCTTC.

V and J are TRBV7-6 and TRBJ1-5; tentative D call: TRBD1 (6 bases). Trimming removed 2 bases at V and 4 bases at J, with 15 bases between. The CDR3 loop spans 16 amino acids. CDR1 and CDR2 (germline): SGHVS, FNYEAQ. The chain's CDR3 is CASSLPPKGTNQPQHF. The CDR3 DNA reads TGTGCCAGCAGCTTACCCCCCAAGGGGACAAATCAGCCCCAGCATTTT.

The chain combines TRBV3-1 (or the pseudogene TRBV3-2) with TRBJ2-3; 11 nucleotides match TRBD2. The CDR3 is made up of 12 amino acids. V trimming: 4 bases; J trimming: 12 bases; junction bases outside the gene matches: 3. Germline V CDR1 and CDR2: LGHDT, YNNKEL (reference sequence). The CDR3 nucleotides read TGTGCCAGCAGCCTGGGACTAGCGGTTCAGTATTTT. Its protein product is CASSLGLAVQYF.

This chain uses TRBV11-3 with TRBJ1-1; possibly TRBD1 for D (5 bases). Per the germline V gene, CDR1 is SGHNT and CDR2 is YENEEA. CDR3 size: 14 residues. Trimming removed 1 base from V and 5 bases from J, with 11 bases in between. Written as DNA, the CDR3 is TGTGCCAGCAGCTTAGGCGGGGGGATGACTGAAGCTTTCTTT. Protein: CASSLGGGMTEAFF.

The chain has TRBV12-3 or TRBV12-4 and TRBJ1-2, with D perhaps matching TRBD1 (5 bases). V lost 6 bases and J 4 bases, leaving 12 bases between the germline ends. The CDR3 spans 13 residues. Here the CDR3 reads CASRTDRAYGYTF. CDR3 DNA: TGTGCCAGCAGGACAGATCGGGCCTATGGCTACACCTTC.

The chain links TRBV28 to TRBJ1-2; unclear D gene. In germline, CDR1 is MDHEN, CDR2 SYDVKM. The CDR3 extends over 14 amino acids. Trimming left V 3 bases short and J 8 bases short, with 16 bases between. CDR3 DNA sequence: TGTGCCAGCAGTTTCCGTTCCGGCTCGGAGGGCTACACCTTC. This gives the protein CASSFRSGSEGYTF.

The chain recombines TRBV5-6 with TRBJ1-2, with 9 nucleotides matching TRBD1. V lost 3 bases to trimming and J lost 6 bases; unmatched junction nucleotides: 6. Germline-derived CDR1 and CDR2 are SGHDT and YYEEEE. The CDR3 sequence is 14 residues long. As DNA, the CDR3 is TGTGCCAGCAGCTGGGGACAGGGTACTGATGGCTACACCTTC. Its protein product is CASSWGQGTDGYTF.

The V and J genes are TRBV7-9 and TRBJ2-7; D is undetermined. This CDR3 contains 12 residues. V gave up 2 bases and J gave up 6 bases, with 8 bases separating them. Germline V CDR1 and CDR2: SEHNR, FQNEAQ (reference sequence). CDR3 amino acids: CASSLSTSEQYF. In nucleotides, the CDR3 is TGTGCCAGCAGCTTAAGCACATCCGAGCAGTACTTC.

This clone appeared a single time. The rearrangement links TRBV18 to TRBJ1-2; TRBD1 matches at 11 bases. The CDR3 has 14 residues. V dropped 2 bases and J dropped 7; count of bases not matched to a gene: 3. Per germline, CDR1 KGHSH and CDR2 LQKENI. The CDR3 DNA follows: TGTGCCAGCTCACCAGGACAGGGGGCGGTTGGCTACACCTTC. Its protein product is CASSPGQGAVGYTF.

CDR3 nucleotides: TGTGCCAGCAGCCAAGATCGGAGCCCCCGGGGAACTAATGAAAAACTGTTTTTT. Amino acid sequence: CASSQDRSPRGTNEKLFF. V and J are TRBV3-1 (or the pseudogene TRBV3-2) and TRBJ1-4; D is undetermined. The germline V and J ends were trimmed by 0 bases and 1 base, with 15 bases remaining between them. The germline V gene encodes CDR1 LGHDT and CDR2 YNNKEL (reference sequence). The CDR3 runs to 18 residues.

The chain joins TRBV7-2 to TRBJ2-1, with 10 bases identical to TRBD2. In germline, CDR1 is SGHTA, CDR2 FQGNSA. V lost 7 bases, J lost 4 bases, and 10 bases stayed unmatched. This CDR3 is built from 16 residues. The CDR3 coding sequence is TGTGCCAGCAAATCGCAGGCTAGCGGGGGTTACAATGAGCAGTTCTTC. Translation gives CASKSQASGGYNEQFF.

This sequence joins TRBV7-8 and TRBJ1-5, with 7 positions matching TRBD1. CDR3 length: 17 amino acids. The germline CDR1 and CDR2 sequences are SGHVS and FQNEAQ. With V trimmed by 1 base and J by 6 bases, 12 bases remained unmatched. The CDR3 DNA follows: TGTGCCAGCAGCTTAGGTTGGACAGGACACCCGACTCAGCCCCAGCATTTT. As protein: CASSLGWTGHPTQPQHF.

The V call is TRBV5-1, the J call TRBJ1-2; D may be TRBD1 (5 bases). The germline V and J ends were trimmed by 3 bases and 5 bases, with 11 bases remaining between them. The germline V gene encodes CDR1 SGHRS and CDR2 YFSETQ. CDR3 length equals 13 residues. The CDR3 DNA reads as TGCGCCAGCAGCTGGGACGGGGAGTATGGCTACACCTTC. Residues: CASSWDGEYGYTF.

V and J are TRBV7-9 and TRBJ1-2; D is possibly TRBD1 (5 bases). Germline V gene lookup returns CDR1 SEHNR and CDR2 FQNEAQ (reference sequence). This CDR3 region has 14 residues. V was pared by 3 bases and J by 6 bases, with 14 bases between. CDR3 amino acids: CASSFGGVRDGYTF. Here the CDR3 DNA reads TGTGCCAGCAGCTTTGGGGGAGTAAGGGATGGCTACACCTTC.

V is TRBV15 and J is TRBJ2-7; tentative D call: TRBD1 (6 bases). Trimming removed 2 bases from V and 1 base from J, with 15 bases in between. Germline CDR1 reads LNHNV; CDR2 reads YYDKDF (reference sequence). This CDR3 has 16 residues. Here the CDR3 DNA reads TGTGCCACCAGCAGACAATGGACAGACAATTCCTACGAGCAGTACTTC. This gives the protein CATSRQWTDNSYEQYF.

V and J are TRBV5-8 and TRBJ2-1; 8 bases match TRBD1. The CDR3 is made up of 13 amino acids. V gave up 3 bases and J gave up 7 bases; unmatched junction bases: 3. Germline-derived CDR1 and CDR2 are SGHTS and YDEGEE. As DNA, the CDR3 is TGTGCCAGCAGCTACGACAGGGGAAATGAGCAGTTCTTC. This encodes CASSYDRGNEQFF.

The V gene is TRBV4-1, the J gene TRBJ1-1; 9 nucleotides align to TRBD1. J was trimmed by 9 bases and V by 8 bases; bases with no gene match: 10. CDR1 is MGHRA and CDR2 is YSYEKL in the germline V gene. This CDR3 has 13 amino acids. The CDR3: CASRGTGMWKAFF. In DNA form, the CDR3 reads TGCGCCAGCCGAGGGACAGGGATGTGGAAAGCTTTCTTT.

V gene TRBV29-1 combines with J gene TRBJ1-6; 7 bases fit TRBD1. The germline V gene has CDR1 SQVTM and CDR2 ANQGSEA. The CDR3 sequence is 14 residues long. The trim removed 6 bases at V and 7 bases at J, leaving 9 bases unmatched. CDR3 amino acids: CSVRGQDPNSPLHF. In DNA form, the CDR3 reads TGCAGCGTGCGCGGACAGGACCCGAATTCACCCCTCCACTTT.

The CDR3 sequence is CASSAGYSVTNTEAFF. The CDR3 nucleotides read TGTGCCAGCAGTGCCGGATACAGTGTGACGAACACTGAAGCTTTCTTT. This chain links TRBV6-1 with TRBJ1-1; D unclear. The V end lost 4 bases, the J end lost 1 base, and 16 bases lay between the germline ends. The CDR3 sequence is 16 residues long. The germline V gene has CDR1 MNHNS and CDR2 SASEGT.

The chain couples TRBV30 to TRBJ1-5; D gene unclear. V gave up 0 bases and J gave up 4 bases, with 7 bases separating them. The V gene's germline CDR1 is GTSNPN and CDR2 SVGIG (reference sequence). CDR3 length equals 13 residues. Here the CDR3 reads CAWSVLENQPQHF. CDR3 bases: TGTGCCTGGAGTGTACTCGAAAATCAGCCCCAGCATTTT.

This clone is a singleton in its sample. The rearrangement links TRBV2 to TRBJ2-1; D not resolved. The length of the CDR3 is 14 residues. Germline CDR1 reads SNHLY; CDR2 reads FYNNEI. Deletions cut 1 base from V and 7 bases from J, with 11 bases between. The DNA for the CDR3 is TGTGCCAGCAGTGAAGAATTGGCGACAAATGAGCAGTTCTTC. Its protein is CASSEELATNEQFF.

The rearrangement uses TRBV10-3 and TRBJ1-2, with D tentatively TRBD1 (5 bases). Trimming stripped 2 bases from V and 8 bases from J, with 15 bases between. Germline V CDR1 and CDR2: ENHRY, SYGVKD. The CDR3 runs 14 residues. In DNA, the CDR3 is TGTGCCATCAGTGAGGTTCAGGGTTTTACGGGCTACACCTTC. Translation: CAISEVQGFTGYTF.